Listed here are 27 T cell receptor beta chains from one sample, sequenced in a study of CD8 T cells in ankylosing spondylitis. TCRdb re-derived calls from the 5' RACE reads in MiXCR, one entry per CDR3 protein. The sample has 300,000 to 400,000 distinct CDR3 sequences; approximately 14% are singletons. Sequencing was done on a sample of blood, either unsorted or a sorted T cell fraction (not recorded which). The receptors derive from a male donor with ankylosing spondylitis or in good health (not recorded which).

This clonotype has just a few counts. The chain recombines TRBV7-9 with TRBJ2-1; possibly TRBD1 for D (6 bases). Germline CDR1 is SEHNR and CDR2 is FQNEAQ (reference sequence). The CDR3 runs 15 residues. The germline V and J ends were trimmed by 5 bases and 1 base, with 12 bases remaining between them. The chain's CDR3 is CASSLRGKSYNEQFF. DNA for the CDR3: TGTGCCAGCAGCCTAAGGGGGAAATCCTACAATGAGCAGTTCTTC.

The V call is TRBV12-3 or TRBV12-4, the J call TRBJ1-2; 7 bases match TRBD1. The CDR3 has 12 residues. The ends lost 3 bases at V and 6 bases at J; junction bases unmatched: 1. The CDR3 reads CASSLQGDGYTF. CDR3 DNA: TGTGCCAGCAGTTTGCAGGGGGATGGCTACACCTTC.

This clonotype was observed a handful of times. The chain uses TRBV2 and TRBJ2-2; 7 bases are shared with TRBD2. This CDR3 has 13 residues. The V gene end was trimmed by 6 bases and the J gene end by 4 bases; junction bases not matched to a gene: 2. Per germline, CDR1 SNHLY and CDR2 FYNNEI. The CDR3 region is CASRGGATGELFF. The CDR3 bases are TGTGCCAGCAGGGGAGGGGCCACCGGGGAGCTGTTTTTT.

This clonotype has a count of ten or more. The V gene is TRBV12-3 or TRBV12-4, the J gene TRBJ2-3, with 7 bases lining up with TRBD2. V lost 6 bases to trimming and J lost 0 bases; unmatched junction nucleotides: 6. The CDR3 spans 15 residues. In nucleotides, the CDR3 is TGTGCCAGCAGCCTCAACGGGGGGAGCACAGATACGCAGTATTTT. Translation: CASSLNGGSTDTQYF.

The chain couples TRBV19 to TRBJ1-1; D is perhaps TRBD1 (6 bases). The CDR3 is 15 residues long. The germline gives CDR1 LNHDA, CDR2 SQIVND (reference sequence). Trimming shortened V by 1 base and J by 4 bases, and 13 bases separated the two germline ends. CDR3 nucleotide sequence: TGTGCCAGTAGTATAGTTAATGGGGGCACCACTGAAGCTTTCTTT. It codes for CASSIVNGGTTEAFF.

This clonotype has a handful of counts. V is TRBV12-3 or TRBV12-4 and J is TRBJ2-1, with a weak D call TRBD2 (5 bases). Trimming stripped 5 bases from V and 2 bases from J, with 10 bases between. This CDR3 region has 14 residues. CDR3: CASSPTGAYNEQFF. CDR3 DNA sequence: TGTGCCAGCAGTCCGACCGGGGCCTACAATGAGCAGTTCTTC.

This clonotype showed up just a few times. This chain joins TRBV4-1 and TRBJ2-3, with D perhaps TRBD2 (6 bases). Germline V gene sequence: CDR1 MGHRA, CDR2 YSYEKL. V lost 2 bases, J lost 11 bases, and 11 bases lay in between. The CDR3 runs 12 residues. CDR3 sequence reads: CASSQPRDLQYF. As DNA, the CDR3 is TGCGCCAGCAGCCAACCGAGGGACTTGCAGTATTTT.

In this sample, this clonotype turned up a few times. V is TRBV5-6 and J is TRBJ1-2; the D gene is possibly TRBD1 (6 bases). With 4 bases removed from V and 3 bases from J, the gap between germline ends came to 13 bases. The CDR3 has 14 amino acids. Germline V gene lookup returns CDR1 SGHDT and CDR2 YYEEEE. CDR3 in DNA: TGTGCCAGCAGCGCTGGACAGAGCCACTATGGCTACACCTTC. This sequence encodes CASSAGQSHYGYTF.

About this clonotype: Relative to the germline gene, one junction end is altered; a read error may explain this. The gene calls are TRBV7-8 and TRBJ1-5, with D hard to call. Germline lookup yields CDR1 SGHVS and CDR2 FQNEAQ. The CDR3 runs 15 residues. The CDR3 bases are TGTGCCAGCAGCTTAGAGTCCGGGCACGGTCAGCACCAGCATTTT. Protein: CASSLESGHGQHQHF.

The chain combines TRBV25-1 with TRBJ2-7; the D call may be TRBD1 or TRBD2 (5 bases each). Germline V gene data show CDR1 as MGHDK and CDR2 as SYGVNS. V shed 6 bases and J shed 1 base, with 10 bases lying between them. This CDR3 has 13 residues. This CDR3 is CASRGTESYEQYF. The CDR3 DNA is TGTGCCAGCAGAGGGACGGAATCCTACGAGCAGTACTTC.

This clonotype was picked up a small number of times. This rearrangement joins TRBV20-1 to TRBJ2-1; 12 bases fit TRBD1. V was clipped by 6 bases and J by 7 bases; unmatched bases: 16. Germline V gene data show CDR1 as DFQATT and CDR2 as SNEGSKA (reference sequence). This CDR3 spans 17 amino acids. CDR3 coding DNA: TGCAGTGCGAGAAGGGACAGGGGGCGTTCAGGTGGGAATGAGCAGTTCTTC. Translation: CSARRDRGRSGGNEQFF.

This clonotype was detected only a few times. The rearrangement uses TRBV20-1 and TRBJ2-7; 9 bases align to TRBD2. V was clipped by 6 bases and J by 2 bases; unmatched bases: 8. The germline V gene encodes CDR1 DFQATT and CDR2 SNEGSKA (reference sequence). The CDR3 contains 14 residues. The CDR3 DNA reads as TGCAGTGCCCCGGGAGCGGGAGGTCCCTACGAGCAGTACTTC. It is translated as CSAPGAGGPYEQYF.

This clonotype was counted only a few times. V and J are TRBV7-6 and TRBJ1-5, with D hard to call. CDR3 length: 13 residues. V lost 4 bases and J 7 bases, leaving 11 bases between the germline ends. The germline V gene has CDR1 SGHVS and CDR2 FNYEAQ. The CDR3 here is CASSSLPGQPQHF. CDR3 coding DNA: TGTGCCAGCAGCTCACTCCCGGGGCAGCCCCAGCATTTT.

There are a few counts of this clonotype. This chain links TRBV7-2 with TRBJ2-1, with 9 bases fitting TRBD2. The CDR3 loop spans 16 amino acids. After removal of 1 base from V and 7 bases from J, the junction contained 8 bases not matched to a gene. CDR1 is SGHTA and CDR2 is FQGNSA in the germline V gene. The CDR3 loop reads CASSLGGASGENEQFF. As DNA, the CDR3 is TGTGCCAGCAGCTTAGGGGGGGCTAGCGGGGAAAATGAGCAGTTCTTC.

This clonotype was counted between two and nine times. The rearrangement joins TRBV6-6 to TRBJ1-1; weak D call: TRBD1 (5 bases). CDR1 and CDR2 (germline): MNHNY, SVGAGI (reference sequence). V lost 6 bases and J lost 0, with 8 bases in between. The CDR3 is 13 amino acids. This CDR3 is CASRGGVNTEAFF. The CDR3, as DNA: TGTGCCAGCAGGGGGGGGGTGAACACTGAAGCTTTCTTT.

The V and J genes are TRBV6-1 and TRBJ2-7; a weak D match, TRBD1 (7 bases). Trimming took off 6 bases at V and 5 bases at J, with 14 bases between the two ends. Germline V lookup: CDR1 MNHNS, CDR2 SASEGT. The length of the CDR3 is 13 residues. CDR3 in DNA: TGTGCCAGCAGGCCAGGGGGGCAGAACGAGCAGTACTTC. Translation: CASRPGGQNEQYF.

This sequence joins TRBV20-1 and TRBJ2-5; D gene uncertain. The CDR3 is 13 residues long. Germline V CDR1 and CDR2: DFQATT, SNEGSKA (reference sequence). The V and J ends lost 7 bases and 2 bases respectively, with 14 bases between them. Here the CDR3 reads CSVIQRLQETQYF. In DNA, the CDR3 is TGCAGTGTTATACAGCGATTACAAGAGACCCAGTACTTC.

This clonotype appeared a few times. The chain carries TRBV29-1 and TRBJ2-2, with a weak D call TRBD2 (5 bases). Germline CDR1 and CDR2: SQVTM and ANQGSEA. V was cut by 1 base and J by 2 bases, with 5 bases left in between. The CDR3 has 13 amino acids. CDR3 residues: CSVEGTNTGELFF. The DNA for the CDR3 is TGCAGCGTTGAAGGGACTAACACCGGGGAGCTGTTTTTT.

The chain has TRBV27 and TRBJ2-7; D remains unclear. There are 14 residues in the CDR3. The V gene lost 8 bases and the J gene lost 3 bases, with 17 bases spanning the gap. CDR1 is MNHEY, CDR2 SMNVEV, per germline (reference sequence). The CDR3 loop reads CASRTYAVGYEQYF. As DNA, the CDR3 is TGTGCCAGCCGAACTTATGCGGTGGGCTACGAGCAGTACTTC.

This clonotype was seen only a few times. CDR3 coding DNA: TGCAGCCTTCGAGGTCTAGCGGGGGATGATACGCAGTATTTT. It encodes CSLRGLAGDDTQYF. The gene calls are TRBV20-1 and TRBJ2-3, with TRBD2 matching 10 bases. Germline V gene data show CDR1 as DFQATT and CDR2 as SNEGSKA (reference sequence). The CDR3 runs to 14 residues.

This clonotype has ten or more counts. The chain carries TRBV4-1 and TRBJ1-1; possibly TRBD1 for D (6 bases). The germline CDR1 and CDR2 sequences are MGHRA and YSYEKL. This CDR3 comprises 17 residues. The V gene lost 0 bases and the J gene lost 4 bases, with 18 bases spanning the gap. The CDR3 is CASSQDGGAWRSTEAFF. DNA for the CDR3: TGCGCCAGCAGCCAAGATGGGGGCGCGTGGCGGAGCACTGAAGCTTTCTTT.

This clonotype was observed at least ten times. The DNA of the CDR3 is TGCGCCAGCAGCCCCATGACTAGCGGGAGTCACAATGAGCAGTTCTTC. Its protein is CASSPMTSGSHNEQFF. The rearrangement uses TRBV5-1 and TRBJ2-1, with 12 bases that match TRBD2. Trimming cost V 4 bases and J 5 bases; bases outside gene matches: 7. The CDR3 consists of 16 residues. The germline V gene encodes CDR1 SGHRS and CDR2 YFSETQ.

V and J are TRBV10-3 and TRBJ2-1; TRBD2 matches 7 bases. Germline assignment: CDR1 ENHRY and CDR2 SYGVKD. The CDR3 is made up of 15 amino acids. V was clipped by 6 bases and J by 4 bases; unmatched bases: 9. The CDR3 region has the DNA TGTGCCATCAGCCCCCCGGGGGGTCTTTACAATGAGCAGTTCTTC. Translation gives CAISPPGGLYNEQFF.

The sample holds a few counts of this clonotype. The chain couples TRBV12-3 or TRBV12-4 to TRBJ2-7, with 8 bases lining up with TRBD1. This CDR3 comprises 13 residues. The junction had 3 bases not matched to a gene; V was cut back by 6 bases and J by 2 bases. The CDR3 DNA reads as TGTGCCAGCAGACAGGGGGTTACCTACGAGCAGTACTTC. Its translation is CASRQGVTYEQYF.

The chain joins TRBV2 to TRBJ2-1; 8 bases align to TRBD2. Trimming removed 3 bases from V and 5 bases from J; junction bases left unmatched: 6. The CDR3 runs to 15 residues. Germline V CDR1 and CDR2: SNHLY, FYNNEI. The DNA of the CDR3 is TGTGCCAGCAGTGACGATCGTAGCGGGAACAATGAGCAGTTCTTC. Translating it yields CASSDDRSGNNEQFF.

The CDR3 spells CASRATGSAYGYTF. In DNA form, the CDR3 reads TGTGCCAGCAGGGCGACAGGGAGTGCCTATGGCTACACCTTC. V and J are TRBV12-3 or TRBV12-4 and TRBJ1-2; 7 bases agree with TRBD1. Trimming removed 6 bases from V and 4 bases from J; junction bases left unmatched: 8. CDR3 length equals 14 residues.

This chain joins TRBV29-1 and TRBJ2-1, with D uncertain. Germline loops: CDR1 SQVTM, CDR2 ANQGSEA. Between the trimmed V and J ends, which lost 2 bases and 4 bases, there was a span of 3 bases. The CDR3 extends over 11 amino acids. This chain's CDR3 is CSVEQYNEQFF. The CDR3 nucleotides read TGCAGCGTTGAACAGTACAATGAGCAGTTCTTC.